This TCR beta chain comes out of a study of regulatory T cells in long-lasting Graves disease. Study details: Persistent cases took antithyroid drugs over 5 years and stayed TSH receptor antibody positive.

Construction of the TCR beta libraries employed iRepertoire HTBI primers in conjunction with Arm-PCR of CDR3 regions. Per the authors' pipeline: From all samples, identification returned 14 TRBJ and just over 60 TRBV segments. MiXCR was run by TCRdb on the multiplex PCR reads, yielding one entry per CDR3 protein. The V and J calls here are based on TCRdb, not the publication. This repertoire shows approximately 380,000 distinct CDR3 sequences, less than 25% found once; its top ten account for less than 25%. Germline CDR1 is MNHNS and CDR2 is SASEGT. J was trimmed by 7 bases and V by 6 bases; bases with no gene match: 16. The CDR3 has 16 residues. Comments on this clonotype: As yet, its antigen is unknown.

Time point reported: persistent/refractory GD, antithyroid drugs over 5 years with positive TRAb. Generation of the TCR library employed RNA extracted from PBMCs. Patients met American Thyroid Association criteria for Graves' disease. Overall study results and limits: Fewer public clonotypes were shared by new patients (around 990) than by persistent patients (around 2,900).

This TCR derives from a female donor with Graves disease. Sequenced material: peripheral blood mononuclear cells (PBMCs), taken when the disease was refractory, from a patient treated with antithyroid drugs. The rearrangement uses TRBV6-1 and TRBJ1-2; 8 bases fit TRBD1. The CDR3 DNA follows: TGTGCCAGCAGCCAAGTCTCCGGGACAGGATCGACTGGCTACACCTTC. Translation gives CASSQVSGTGSTGYTF.